Listed below are T cell receptor beta chains from one sample, sequenced in a study of blood T cell repertoires in COVID-19. The assay was immunoSEQ multiplex PCR, and TCRdb's table has in-frame clones only and misses some. The sample lists 170,000 or so clones, around 87% occurring once. The sequencing sample was made of peripheral blood. Every receptor here comes from a man between 60 and 75 years old with COVID-19, enrolled during active disease. CDR3s include the opening cysteine and the closing phenylalanine or tryptophan. D genes are given only for firm matches. Clone size, where shown, is once, few, many, or a class for clones that have expanded.

j_call | clone_size | d_call | v_call | cdr3_nt | cdr3_aa
TRBJ1-1 | . | . | TRBV6-5 | TGTGCCAGCAGTTACTCAGGTCGGGGGTTGAACACTGAAGCTTTCTTT | CASSYSGRGLNTEAFF
TRBJ1-1 | . | . | TRBV29-1 | TGCAGCGCCTTCCGAGGGGGAGACACTGAAGCTTTCTTT | CSAFRGGDTEAFF
TRBJ1-5 | . | . | TRBV7-2 | TGTGCCAGCAGCTTGGGAGGAGGGGTGTATCAGCCCCAGCATTTT | CASSLGGGVYQPQHF
TRBJ1-1 | . | . | TRBV11-2 | TGTGCCAGCAGCTTATCCGGGGCGGGGGCTGAAGCTTTCTTT | CASSLSGAGAEAFF
TRBJ2-2 | . | . | TRBV27 | TGTGCCAGCAGGCTCACGGTGGGCGCGAACACCGGGGAGCTGTTTTTT | CASRLTVGANTGELFF
TRBJ1-1 | . | . | TRBV6-5 | TGTGCCAGCAGCACCCCAGGGAACACTGAAGCTTTCTTT | CASSTPGNTEAFF
TRBJ2-1 | . | . | TRBV20-1 | TGCAGTGCTAGCGCTAGTGCTTGGGTCTTCTTC | CSASASAWVFF
TRBJ1-4 | . | . | TRBV5-1 | TGCGCCAGCAGCTTGGGGGGCCTCGTTAATGAAAAACTGTTTTTT | CASSLGGLVNEKLFF
TRBJ1-2 | . | . | TRBV2 | TGTGCCAGCAGTTTGACCCCAGACAGGTCTGGTGGCTACACCTTC | CASSLTPDRSGGYTF
TRBJ2-1 | . | . | TRBV11-2 | TGTGCCAGCAGCTTAGATCCCCAGGTCGGTGAGCAGTTCTTC | CASSLDPQVGEQFF
TRBJ1-2 | . | TRBD1 | TRBV5-5 | TGTGCCAGCACCAAGGACAGGGGGTATGGCTACACCTTC | CASTKDRGYGYTF
TRBJ1-1 | . | . | TRBV24-1 | TGTGCCACCAGTAGGGGCACTGAAGCTTTCTTT | CATSRGTEAFF
TRBJ1-2 | . | TRBD1 | TRBV4-3 | TGCGCCAGCAGCCTTGGACAGGGCCACTATGGCTACACCTTC | CASSLGQGHYGYTF
TRBJ2-7 | . | TRBD1 | TRBV29-1 | TGCAGCGTTGGGGACAGCTCCTACGAGCAGTACTTC | CSVGDSSYEQYF
TRBJ2-7 | . | . | TRBV9 | TGTGCCAGCAGCGTAGGTCAGGGGACCCTCTACGAGCAGTACTTC | CASSVGQGTLYEQYF
TRBJ2-3 | . | . | TRBV2 | TGTGCCAGCAGTGAAGTAGTCCCCACAGATACGCAGTATTTT | CASSEVVPTDTQYF
TRBJ1-4 | . | . | TRBV7-3 | TGTGCCAGCAGCTCTCAGGCTCAAGGGGCTGGTGAAAAACTGTTTTTT | CASSSQAQGAGEKLFF
TRBJ1-1 | . | . | TRBV19 | TGTGCCAGTAGGAGACAGATAAACACTGAAGCTTTCTTT | CASRRQINTEAFF
TRBJ2-5 | . | TRBD2 | TRBV6-5 | TGTGCCAGCAGTTACTCACCGGGGACCGGGGGGGCCCAGTACTTC | CASSYSPGTGGAQYF
TRBJ1-1 | few | . | TRBV3-1/TRBV3-2 | TGTGCCAGCAGCCAATCCGCCTCCACGAGGGCTTTCTTT | CASSQSASTRAFF
TRBJ1-1 | . | . | TRBV7-2 | TGTGCCAGCAGCTTCCTCCAGGGGAACACTGAAGCTTTCTTT | CASSFLQGNTEAFF
TRBJ1-4 | . | . | TRBV7-2 | TGTGCCAGCAGCCCTACGTGGACTAATGAAAAACTGTTTTTT | CASSPTWTNEKLFF
TRBJ1-5 | . | TRBD1 | TRBV18 | TGTGCCAGCTCACCCGACAGGGCAAGCAATCAGCCCCAGCATTTT | CASSPDRASNQPQHF
TRBJ2-3 | . | TRBD2 | TRBV25-1 | TGTGCCAGCGGGACTAGCGGGGGCACAGATACGCAGTATTTT | CASGTSGGTDTQYF
TRBJ1-6 | . | TRBD1 | TRBV7-2 | TGTGCCAGCAGCCAGACGATTACCGGGACAGGGAATTCACCCCTCCACTTT | CASSQTITGTGNSPLHF
TRBJ2-5 | . | . | TRBV19 | TGTGCCAGTAGCAGGGGACCACAGGCATGGGAGACCCAGTACTTC | CASSRGPQAWETQYF
TRBJ2-5 | few | TRBD1 | TRBV27 | TGTGCCAGCAGTTTGGCAGGGGGCCCCCAAGAGACCCAGTACTTC | CASSLAGGPQETQYF
TRBJ1-4 | . | . | TRBV2 | TGTGCCAGTACATGGAGCAGATTTGATAATGAAAAACTGTTTTTT | CASTWSRFDNEKLFF
TRBJ1-6 | . | . | TRBV7-2 | TGTGCCAGCAGCTTGGGGCAGGGCGGATCACCCCTCCACTTT | CASSLGQGGSPLHF
TRBJ2-3 | . | TRBD2 | TRBV18 | TGTGCCAGCTCCCGTCCCGGGACTAGCGGGACTAGCACAGATACGCAGTATTTT | CASSRPGTSGTSTDTQYF
TRBJ1-6 | . | . | TRBV28 | TGTGCCAGCAGTTCGGGGTTACCCCTCCACTTT | CASSSGLPLHF
TRBJ2-7 | once | . | TRBV7-8 | TGTGCCAGCAGCCCCCGTCCGGGGGAGCAGTACTTC | CASSPRPGEQYF
TRBJ1-3 | . | . | TRBV14 | TGTGCCAGCAGCCCTTACTCCCCGAGCTCTGGAAACACCATATATTTT | CASSPYSPSSGNTIYF
TRBJ2-1 | . | . | TRBV29-1 | TGCAGCGTTGTCTTGCGCGGGGTCTCCTACAATGAGCAGTTCTTC | CSVVLRGVSYNEQFF
TRBJ1-1 | few | TRBD1 | TRBV28 | TGTGCCAGCAGTCTCCGGACAGGGGGCCTCAACACTGAAGCTTTCTTT | CASSLRTGGLNTEAFF
TRBJ2-2 | . | . | TRBV11-3 | TGTGCCAGCAGCCTAATCCTAGGGACACCGAACACCGGGGAGCTGTTTTTT | CASSLILGTPNTGELFF
TRBJ1-4 | . | . | TRBV5-1 | TGCGCCAGCAGCTTGAATGGGGCAGGGCATAATGAAAAACTGTTTTTT | CASSLNGAGHNEKLFF
TRBJ1-6 | . | . | TRBV6-2/TRBV6-3 | TGTGCCAGCAGCCGTGGAGGGAAACCATCTAATTCACCCCTCCACTTT | CASSRGGKPSNSPLHF
TRBJ2-5 | once | TRBD2 | TRBV13 | TGTGCCAGCAGCAAAAGGACTAGCGGGAGGCCCCAAGAGACCCAGTACTTC | CASSKRTSGRPQETQYF
TRBJ2-7 | . | . | TRBV5-5 | TGTGCCAGCAGCTTGCTCCCGGCCTACGAGCAGTACTTC | CASSLLPAYEQYF
TRBJ2-2 | . | TRBD1 | TRBV6-1 | TGTGCCAGCAGTGAAGGAGACAGGGTGGCCGGGGAGCTGTTTTTT | CASSEGDRVAGELFF